This section outlines one T cell receptor (beta chain) sequence together with its context. The data were obtained in a study of beta chain features in type 1 diabetes. Across the whole study: Cell yields, gender and age were similar in healthy donors and patients.

Expressed TCRB transcripts were sequenced, since all the RNA that had been isolated was reverse transcribed. Assay: immunoSEQ multiplex PCR; the TCRdb copy retains only in-frame clones and omits some. The sample lists 400,000 to 450,000 clones; 14% were seen once. The CDR3 loop spans 14 amino acids. The V and J ends lost 6 bases and 0 bases respectively, with 12 bases between them. Germline V lookup: CDR1 MNHEY, CDR2 SVGAGI. The rearrangement uses TRBV6-5 and TRBJ2-7, with D hard to call. Sequencing used naive CD4+ T cells from blood. This clonotype was sampled from a man aged 25 to 40 in good health. CDR3 protein: CASSRFGHSYEQYF. CDR3 DNA sequence: TGTGCCAGCAGCCGATTTGGCCACTCCTACGAGCAGTACTTC.